The TCR beta chain described here comes from a study of shared clonotypes between healthy human individuals. Study-level findings and limits: Rarefaction gave evidence that sorted-subset sequencing remained incomplete despite large depth.

This clone was detected only once. Its antigen is unidentified. Here immunoSEQ multiplex PCR was the method, and the copy in TCRdb shows in-frame clones only, minus some. There are 950,000 to 1,100,000 clones in the sample; more than 75% occur only once, and around 0.6% lies in the top ten. V was shortened by 2 bases and J by 5 bases, with 18 bases between the two germline ends. CDR1 and CDR2 from the germline V gene are KGHSH and LQKENI. This CDR3 comprises 17 residues. Sequenced sample: memory CD4+ T cells from PBMCs. Regarding subset: CD45RA-negative fraction. The source of this sequence is a man younger than 35 in good health. Some clones in this sample may be carry-over from other donors' samples. The V gene is TRBV18, the J gene TRBJ2-2; D is possibly TRBD1 (6 bases). The CDR3 nucleotides read TGTGCCAGCTCACCATTCCAGGGGCCCGGCAGGACCGGGGAGCTGTTTTTT. This gives the protein CASSPFQGPGRTGELFF.